The present T cell receptor (beta chain) was sequenced within a study of tissue T cells after allogeneic stem cell transplantation. TCRdb's copy holds only in-frame clones and misses some; the assay was immunoSEQ multiplex PCR. The table records approximately 1,400 clones, around four fifths of them present only once. Per the germline V gene, CDR1 is GTSNPN and CDR2 is SVGIG (reference sequence). J lost 9 bases, V lost 3 bases, and 10 bases had no gene match. The CDR3 is made up of 16 amino acids. Sequencing was performed on blood, taken at autopsy. The rearrangement links TRBV30 to TRBJ2-1, with 14 bases identical to TRBD2. The TCR was taken from a male patient at least 60 years old with steroid-refractory graft-versus-host disease after an allogeneic stem cell transplant. Some T cells may be transferred from the graft donor. The CDR3 DNA sequence: TGTGCCTGGAGCAGGCGCTGGACTAGCGGGGGGAGTGAGCAGTTCTTC. This gives the protein CAWSRRWTSGGSEQFF.